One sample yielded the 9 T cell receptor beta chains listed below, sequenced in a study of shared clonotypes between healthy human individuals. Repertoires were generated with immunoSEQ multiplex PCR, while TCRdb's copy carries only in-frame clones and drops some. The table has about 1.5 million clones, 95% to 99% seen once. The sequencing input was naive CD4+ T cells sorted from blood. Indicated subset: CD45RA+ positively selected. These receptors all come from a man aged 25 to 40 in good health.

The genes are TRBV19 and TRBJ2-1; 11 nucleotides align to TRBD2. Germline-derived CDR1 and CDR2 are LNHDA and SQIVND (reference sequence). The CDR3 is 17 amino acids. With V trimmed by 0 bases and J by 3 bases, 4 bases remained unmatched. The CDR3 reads CASSIDPTSGIYNEQFF. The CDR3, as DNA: TGTGCCAGTAGTATAGACCCGACTAGCGGGATCTACAATGAGCAGTTCTTC.

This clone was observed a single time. The CDR3 nucleotides are TGTGCCAGCTCGGGGACAGCGAAAGAGACCCAGTACTTC. It is translated as CASSGTAKETQYF. The chain is built from TRBV18 and TRBJ2-5; 7 bases align to TRBD1. The trim removed 6 bases at V and 3 bases at J, leaving 4 bases unmatched. This CDR3 has 13 amino acids. Germline V gene sequence: CDR1 KGHSH, CDR2 LQKENI.

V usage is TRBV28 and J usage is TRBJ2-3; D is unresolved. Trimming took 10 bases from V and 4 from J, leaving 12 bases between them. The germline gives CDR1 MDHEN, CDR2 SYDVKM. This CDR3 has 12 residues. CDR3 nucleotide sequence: TGTGCCACCCAATTTTGGGCAGATACGCAGTATTTT. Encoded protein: CATQFWADTQYF.

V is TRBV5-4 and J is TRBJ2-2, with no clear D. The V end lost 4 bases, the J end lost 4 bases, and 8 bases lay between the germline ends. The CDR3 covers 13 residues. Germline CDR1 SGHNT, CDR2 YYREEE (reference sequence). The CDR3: CASSHISTGELFF. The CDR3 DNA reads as TGTGCCAGCAGCCATATTAGCACCGGGGAGCTGTTTTTT.

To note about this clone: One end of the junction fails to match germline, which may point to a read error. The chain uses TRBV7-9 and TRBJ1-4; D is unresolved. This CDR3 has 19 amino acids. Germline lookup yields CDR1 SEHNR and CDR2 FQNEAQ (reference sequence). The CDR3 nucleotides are TGTGCCAGCAGCCTAGCTCCCCGGGGTATAATTTGGACTAATGAAAAACTGTTTTTT. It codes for CASSLAPRGIIWTNEKLFF.

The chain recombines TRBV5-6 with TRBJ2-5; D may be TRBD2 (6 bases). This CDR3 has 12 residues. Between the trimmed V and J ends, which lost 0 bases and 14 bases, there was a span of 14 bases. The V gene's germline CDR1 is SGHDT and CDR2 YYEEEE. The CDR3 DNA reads TGTGCCAGCAGCTTGGTCTCGGGGGTTGACTACTTC. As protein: CASSLVSGVDYF.

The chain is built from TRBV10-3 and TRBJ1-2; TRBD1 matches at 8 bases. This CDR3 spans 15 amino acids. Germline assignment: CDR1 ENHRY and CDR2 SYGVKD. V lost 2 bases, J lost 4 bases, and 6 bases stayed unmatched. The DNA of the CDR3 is TGTGCCATCAGTGAGGGGACAGGAGCGGCCTATGGCTACACCTTC. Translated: CAISEGTGAAYGYTF.

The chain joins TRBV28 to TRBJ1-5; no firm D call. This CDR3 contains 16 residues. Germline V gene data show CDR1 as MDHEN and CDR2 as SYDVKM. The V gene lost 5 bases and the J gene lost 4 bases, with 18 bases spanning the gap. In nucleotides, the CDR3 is TGTGCCAGCAGTACCTCACCCCGAAAAACAAATCAGCCCCAGCATTTT. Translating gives CASSTSPRKTNQPQHF.

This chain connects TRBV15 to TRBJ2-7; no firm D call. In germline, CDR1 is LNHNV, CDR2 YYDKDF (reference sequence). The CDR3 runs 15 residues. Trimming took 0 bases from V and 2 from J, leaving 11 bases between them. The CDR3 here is CATSREPGQAYEQYF. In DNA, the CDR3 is TGTGCCACCAGCAGAGAACCTGGCCAGGCCTACGAGCAGTACTTC.